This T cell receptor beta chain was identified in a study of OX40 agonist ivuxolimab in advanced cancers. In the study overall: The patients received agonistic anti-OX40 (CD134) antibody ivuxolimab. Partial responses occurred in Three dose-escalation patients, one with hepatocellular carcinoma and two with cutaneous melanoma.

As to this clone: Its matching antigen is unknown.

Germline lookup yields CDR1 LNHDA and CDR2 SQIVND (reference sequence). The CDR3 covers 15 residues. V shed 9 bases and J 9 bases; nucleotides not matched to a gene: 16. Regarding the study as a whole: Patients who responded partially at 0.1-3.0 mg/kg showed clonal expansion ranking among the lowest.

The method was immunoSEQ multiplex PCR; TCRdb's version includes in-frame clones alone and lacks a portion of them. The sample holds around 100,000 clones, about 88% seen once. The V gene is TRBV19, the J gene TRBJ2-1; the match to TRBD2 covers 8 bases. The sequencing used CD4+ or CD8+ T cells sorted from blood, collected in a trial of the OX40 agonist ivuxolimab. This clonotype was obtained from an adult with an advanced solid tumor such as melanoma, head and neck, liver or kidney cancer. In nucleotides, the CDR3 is TGTGCCAGCGGGGACCCGGGACTAGTATTTGGTGAGCAGTTCTTC. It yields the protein CASGDPGLVFGEQFF. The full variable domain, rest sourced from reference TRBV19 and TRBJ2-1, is DGGITQSPKYLFRKEGQNVTLSCEQNLNHDAMYWYRQDPGQGLRLIYYSQIVNDFQKGDIAEGYSVSREKKESFPLTVTSAQKNPTAFYLCASGDPGLVFGEQFFGPGTRLTVL.